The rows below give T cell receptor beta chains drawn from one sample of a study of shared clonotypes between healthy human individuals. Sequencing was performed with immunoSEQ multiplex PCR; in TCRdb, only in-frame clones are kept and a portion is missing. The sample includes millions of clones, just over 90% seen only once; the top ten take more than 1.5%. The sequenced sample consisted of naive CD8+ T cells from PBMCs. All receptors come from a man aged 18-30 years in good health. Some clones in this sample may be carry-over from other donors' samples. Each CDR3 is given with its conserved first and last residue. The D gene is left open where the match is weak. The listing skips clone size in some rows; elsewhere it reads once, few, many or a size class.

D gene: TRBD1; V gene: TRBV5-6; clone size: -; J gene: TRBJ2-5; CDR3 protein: CASSSDRFQETQYF; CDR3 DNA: TGTGCCAGCAGCTCGGACAGGTTCCAAGAGACCCAGTACTTC
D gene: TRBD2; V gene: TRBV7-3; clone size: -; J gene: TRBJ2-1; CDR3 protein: CASRSGSGNEQFF; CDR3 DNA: TGTGCCAGCAGGAGCGGGAGCGGAAATGAGCAGTTCTTC
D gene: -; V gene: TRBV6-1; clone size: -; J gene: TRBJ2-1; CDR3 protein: CASSESWAVSYNEQFF; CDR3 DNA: TGTGCCAGCAGTGAAAGTTGGGCAGTCTCCTACAATGAGCAGTTCTTC
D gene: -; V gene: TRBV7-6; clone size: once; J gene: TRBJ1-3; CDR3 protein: CASSLVLGSGNTIYF; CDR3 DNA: TGTGCCAGCAGCTTAGTATTGGGCTCCGGAAACACCATATATTTT
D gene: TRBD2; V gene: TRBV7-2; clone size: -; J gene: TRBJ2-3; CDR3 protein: CASSPLSGRPRGGDTQYF; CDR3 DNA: TGTGCCAGCAGCCCGTTAAGCGGGAGACCCCGGGGAGGAGATACGCAGTATTTT
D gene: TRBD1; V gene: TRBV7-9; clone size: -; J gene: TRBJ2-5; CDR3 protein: CASSSGTVGKETQYF; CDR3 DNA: TGTGCCAGCAGTTCCGGGACAGTGGGGAAGGAGACCCAGTACTTC
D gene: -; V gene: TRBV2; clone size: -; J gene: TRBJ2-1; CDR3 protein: CASSSGVSAIDEQFF; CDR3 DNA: TGTGCCAGCAGCTCAGGGGTCTCGGCAATAGATGAGCAGTTCTTC
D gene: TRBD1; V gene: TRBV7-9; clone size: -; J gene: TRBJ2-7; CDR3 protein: CASSSLRQGAGEQYF; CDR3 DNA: TGTGCCAGCAGCTCCCTTCGACAGGGGGCCGGAGAGCAGTACTTC
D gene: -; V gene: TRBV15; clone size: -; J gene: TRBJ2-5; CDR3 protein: CATSQGVLEQETQYF; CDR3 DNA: TGTGCCACCTCTCAGGGCGTACTTGAGCAAGAGACCCAGTACTTC
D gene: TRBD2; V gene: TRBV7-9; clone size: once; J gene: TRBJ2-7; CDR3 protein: CASSLPSGTTYEQYF; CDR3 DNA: TGTGCCAGCAGCTTACCTAGCGGGACAACCTACGAGCAGTACTTC
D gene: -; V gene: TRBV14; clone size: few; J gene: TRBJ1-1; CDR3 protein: CASSEGRRTEAFF; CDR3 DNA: TGTGCCAGCAGCGAGGGACGACGGACTGAAGCTTTCTTT
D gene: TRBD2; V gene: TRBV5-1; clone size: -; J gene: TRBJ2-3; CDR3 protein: CASTLGWTSRDTQYF; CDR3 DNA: TGCGCCAGCACCCTGGGGTGGACTAGCAGAGATACGCAGTATTTT
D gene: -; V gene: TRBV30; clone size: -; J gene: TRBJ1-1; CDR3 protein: CAWRGLGAMEPEAFF; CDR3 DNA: TGTGCCTGGAGGGGCTTAGGCGCGATGGAACCTGAAGCTTTCTTT
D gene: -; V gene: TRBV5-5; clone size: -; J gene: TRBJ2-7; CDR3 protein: CASSLGNPYEQYF; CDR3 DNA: TGTGCCAGCAGCTTGGGGAACCCCTACGAGCAGTACTTC
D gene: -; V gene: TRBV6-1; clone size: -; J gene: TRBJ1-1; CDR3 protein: CASSEVGTPGGAFF; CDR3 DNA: TGTGCCAGCAGTGAAGTAGGGACGCCGGGTGGGGCTTTCTTT
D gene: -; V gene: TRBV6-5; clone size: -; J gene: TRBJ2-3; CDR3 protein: CAPGPGVDTQYF; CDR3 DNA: TGTGCCCCCGGCCCGGGAGTAGATACGCAGTATTTT
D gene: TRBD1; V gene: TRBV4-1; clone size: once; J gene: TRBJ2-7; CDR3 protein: CASSQKGQFGEQYF; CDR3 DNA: TGCGCCAGCAGCCAAAAGGGACAGTTCGGCGAGCAGTACTTC